Shown below are 28 T cell receptor beta chains from a single sample sequenced in a study of CD8+CD57+ T cells in acquired aplastic anemia. TCR beta VDJ combinations and CDR3 sequences were profiled from genomic DNA. One entry per CDR3 protein results from TCRdb running MiXCR on the reads. The data contain about 98,000 distinct CDR3 sequences, around 68% of them seen just once; the ten biggest clones take up approximately 60%. Before being chosen for sequencing, patients had shown CD8+CD57+ cell expansion by flow cytometry. The sample was sorted CD4+, CD8+, or CD8+CD57+ T cells (not recorded which) from PBMCs. The source of these receptors is a human donor with aplastic anemia.

The chain couples TRBV15 to TRBJ1-2; no clear D. V was trimmed by 1 base and J by 4 bases, leaving 19 bases between them. The CDR3 totals 17 residues. The germline V gene has CDR1 LNHNV and CDR2 YYDKDF (reference sequence). The CDR3 DNA is TGTGCCACCAGCAGAGCCCCAGTCTCTACAGTATTCTATGGCTACACCTTC. This gives the protein CATSRAPVSTVFYGYTF.

As to this clonotype: At one boundary the junction diverges from the germline segment, which might be a read error. The CDR3 reads CATSDGTSYQETQYF. DNA of the CDR3: TGTGCCACCAGTGACGGGACATCCTACCAAGAGACCCAGTACTTC. The chain recombines TRBV2 with TRBJ2-5, with D maybe TRBD1 (6 bases). This CDR3 has 15 residues. Germline assignment: CDR1 SNHLY and CDR2 FYNNEI.

This clonotype was recorded at least ten times. The V and J genes are TRBV3-1 and TRBJ2-5, with D perhaps given as TRBD1 or TRBD2 (6 bases each). Germline loops: CDR1 LGHDT, CDR2 YNNKEL (reference sequence). The CDR3 extends over 18 amino acids. V lost 1 base and J lost 5, with 23 bases in between. CDR3 protein: CASSQGFVTGSRGETQYF. The CDR3, as DNA: TGTGCCAGCAGCCAAGGTTTCGTTACAGGGTCCCGGGGGGAGACCCAGTACTTC.

This chain joins TRBV10-2 and TRBJ1-2; TRBD1 matches 7 bases. Unmatched junction bases numbered 9, after V lost 6 bases and J lost 2 bases. This CDR3 spans 15 amino acids. CDR1 is WSHSY, CDR2 SAAADI, per germline. This chain's CDR3 is CASRGTVDPNYGYTF. The CDR3 bases are TGCGCCAGCAGGGGGACAGTGGACCCAAACTATGGCTACACCTTC.

As regards this clonotype: The germline gene is not matched at one end of the junction; a read error may be the cause. The chain couples TRBV10-3 to TRBJ1-2, with a tentative D call TRBD1 (5 bases). The CDR3 runs 12 residues. The germline V gene encodes CDR1 ENHRY and CDR2 SYGVKD. The CDR3 is CAALDRSYGYTF. The CDR3 nucleotides are TGTGCCGCACTCGACAGAAGCTATGGCTATACCTTC.

The sample holds a few counts of this clonotype. At one boundary the junction diverges from the germline segment, which might be a read error. This chain uses TRBV7-9 with TRBJ1-1; D unclear. The germline gives CDR1 SEHNR, CDR2 FQNEAQ (reference sequence). The CDR3 is 11 amino acids. CDR3 sequence: CASTLLSEAFF. The CDR3 nucleotides read TGTGCCAGCACCTTACTGTCTGAAGCTTTCTTT.

V is TRBV19 and J is TRBJ2-3; D is tentatively TRBD1 or TRBD2 (5 bases each). This CDR3 has 15 residues. V lost 1 base, J lost 3 bases, and 11 bases lay in between. Germline lookup yields CDR1 LNHDA and CDR2 SQIVND (reference sequence). CDR3 DNA: TGTGCCAGTAGTATAGGAGGGGTAGGAACAGATACGCAGTATTTT. It is translated as CASSIGGVGTDTQYF.

The gene calls are TRBV10-2 and TRBJ2-7; maybe TRBD2 (6 bases). Germline V gives CDR1 WSHSY, CDR2 SAAADI. CDR3 length: 13 residues. V was pared by 6 bases and J by 4 bases, with 13 bases between. The chain's CDR3 is CASRRGGEYEQYF. The CDR3 nucleotides read TGCGCCAGCAGGAGAGGAGGGGAGTACGAGCAGTACTTC.

The table lists this clonotype with a few counts. The chain recombines TRBV4-2 with TRBJ2-1, with 8 bases lining up with TRBD2. Unmatched junction bases numbered 11, after V lost 2 bases and J lost 5 bases. The CDR3 length is 17 residues. Germline V gene data show CDR1 as LGHNA and CDR2 as YNFKEQ. CDR3 nucleotides: TGTGCCAGCAGCCAACCGGTCTGGCGGGAGGATAACAATGAGCAGTTCTTC. Amino acid sequence: CASSQPVWREDNNEQFF.

The chain combines TRBV7-9 with TRBJ1-1, with D unclear. Germline V lookup: CDR1 SEHNR, CDR2 FQNEAQ (reference sequence). This CDR3 is 11 amino acids long. The ends were cut back, 2 bases at V and 5 bases at J, with 3 bases in the middle. CDR3 DNA sequence: TGTGCCAGCAGCTTAAGGACTGAAGCTTTCTTT. Residues: CASSLRTEAFF.

As regards this clonotype: Sequence at one end of the junction differs from germline and may be a read error. This chain connects TRBV7-6 to TRBJ1-6; 7 bases map to TRBD1. This CDR3 is 16 amino acids long. The germline V gene has CDR1 SGHVS and CDR2 FNYEAQ. CDR3 region: CASSLGPGTENSPPHF. CDR3 sequence (DNA): TGTGCCAGCAGCTTAGGCCCCGGGACAGAAAATTCACCCCCCCACTTT.

The V call is TRBV24-1, the J call TRBJ2-7; no clear D gene. The CDR3 sequence is 13 residues long. CDR1 KGHDR and CDR2 SFDVKD come from the germline V gene. V lost 5 bases and J 1 base, leaving 8 bases between the germline ends. CDR3 region: CATSGPPSYEQYF. Here the CDR3 DNA reads TGTGCCACCAGTGGTCCTCCTTCCTACGAGCAGTACTTC.

The genes are TRBV10-3 and TRBJ2-5; 7 nucleotides match TRBD2. The CDR3 runs to 12 residues. With 8 bases clipped from V and 0 bases from J, the junction kept 0 bases outside the gene matches. Germline CDR1 ENHRY, CDR2 SYGVKD. CDR3 region: CAIGTNQETQYF. CDR3 in DNA: TGTGCCATCGGGACTAACCAAGAGACCCAGTACTTC.

DNA of the CDR3: TGTGCCAGCAGCCCATCGGGGGGTTCCTACGAGCAGTACTTC. Amino acids: CASSPSGGSYEQYF. The V call is TRBV25-1, the J call TRBJ2-7, with 7 bases fitting TRBD2. V dropped 6 bases and J dropped 1; count of bases not matched to a gene: 6. Germline loops: CDR1 MGHDK, CDR2 SYGVNS. CDR3 length: 14 residues.

This clonotype was detected ten times or more. J is TRBJ2-7 and V is TRBV2; 8 nucleotides align to TRBD2. CDR1 and CDR2 (germline): SNHLY, FYNNEI. Trimming took 6 bases from V and 2 from J; bases not matched to a gene: 6. The CDR3 runs to 14 residues. CDR3 residues: CASRGEAGAYEQYF. The CDR3 nucleotides read TGTGCCAGCAGGGGCGAAGCGGGAGCCTACGAGCAGTACTTC.

The chain is built from TRBV4-3 and TRBJ2-3; no clear D gene. Germline CDR1 reads LGHNA; CDR2 reads YSLEER. V lost 0 bases, J lost 5 bases, and 9 bases lay in between. The CDR3 loop spans 14 amino acids. CDR3 region: CASSQEDVEDTQYF. In DNA form, the CDR3 reads TGCGCCAGCAGCCAAGAAGATGTCGAAGATACGCAGTATTTT.

The V call is TRBV10-3, the J call TRBJ2-3, with 7 bases matching TRBD1. J gave up 1 base and V 3 bases, and 4 bases lay outside the gene matches. The CDR3 extends over 15 amino acids. CDR1 and CDR2 from the germline V gene are ENHRY and SYGVKD. CDR3 region: CAISDKGTGTDTQYF. CDR3 in DNA: TGTGCCATCAGTGATAAGGGGACAGGCACAGATACGCAGTATTTT.

This chain joins TRBV13 and TRBJ2-3; TRBD1 matches 8 bases. V lost 5 bases, J lost 2 bases, and 6 bases stayed unmatched. The CDR3 loop spans 15 amino acids. The germline gives CDR1 PRHDT, CDR2 FYEKMQ (reference sequence). The CDR3 loop reads CASSPGQANTDTQYF. The CDR3 coding sequence is TGTGCCAGCAGCCCGGGACAGGCGAACACAGATACGCAGTATTTT.

This chain connects TRBV2 to TRBJ2-7; D is perhaps TRBD2 (6 bases). V was cut by 11 bases and J by 0 bases, with 11 bases left in between. The CDR3 has 12 amino acids. Germline V CDR1 and CDR2: SNHLY, FYNNEI. The CDR3 protein is CAGGLLSYEQYF. The CDR3 DNA reads TGTGCCGGGGGACTGCTCTCCTACGAGCAGTACTTC.

This clonotype was seen only a few times. The chain carries TRBV29-1 and TRBJ2-3, with 8 positions matching TRBD1. Germline CDR1 SQVTM, CDR2 ANQGSEA. CDR3 length: 12 residues. Trimming cost V 7 bases and J 3 bases; bases outside gene matches: 3. This CDR3 reads CSAGQETDTQYF. CDR3 in DNA: TGCAGCGCGGGACAGGAGACAGATACGCAGTATTTT.

Note on this clonotype: The CDR3 end shows no conserved phenylalanine or tryptophan, and so a read error is likely. This rearrangement joins TRBV24-1 to TRBJ2-7, with 10 bases lining up with TRBD2. This CDR3 is 14 amino acids long. CDR1 and CDR2 from the germline V gene are KGHDR and SFDVKD. Trimming removed 4 bases from V and 2 bases from J; junction bases left unmatched: 1. The CDR3 DNA sequence: TGTGCCACCAGTGACGGGACTAGCGCCTACGAGCAGTACTAC. It translates to CATSDGTSAYEQYY.

The chain is built from TRBV20-1 and TRBJ2-1; 9 bases match TRBD1. This CDR3 is 14 amino acids long. Germline CDR1 is DFQATT and CDR2 is SNEGSKA (reference sequence). Trimming removed 3 bases from V and 1 base from J; junction bases left unmatched: 1. CDR3: CSARGTGSYNEQFF. The CDR3 bases are TGCAGTGCTAGGGGGACAGGGTCCTACAATGAGCAGTTCTTC.

The chain combines TRBV19 with TRBJ1-3; tentatively, D is TRBD1 (5 bases). From germline, CDR1 is LNHDA and CDR2 SQIVND (reference sequence). The CDR3 has 16 amino acids. Trimming removed 7 bases from V and 0 bases from J, with 16 bases in between. DNA for the CDR3: TGTGCCAGTAACCCGGCAGGGAATCCCTCTGGAAACACCATATATTTT. Translating gives CASNPAGNPSGNTIYF.

V gene TRBV20-1 combines with J gene TRBJ1-1; weak D call: TRBD1 (5 bases). V lost 8 bases, J lost 1 base, and 14 bases lay in between. The CDR3 extends over 13 amino acids. Germline CDR1 is DFQATT and CDR2 is SNEGSKA (reference sequence). CDR3 sequence: CSTFKGQNTEAFF. CDR3 nucleotide sequence: TGCAGTACCTTCAAAGGACAGAACACTGAAGCTTTCTTT.

This clonotype was counted between two and nine times. One end of the junction is discordant with germline, which a read error may explain. The chain combines TRBV20-1 with TRBJ2-7, with TRBD1 matching 8 bases. Germline V CDR1 and CDR2: DFQATT, SNEGSKA (reference sequence). The CDR3 length is 12 residues. In DNA form, the CDR3 reads TGCGGTGCTCCGGGACAGGTTGCCGAGCAGTACTTC. This sequence encodes CGAPGQVAEQYF.

The chain recombines TRBV12-3 or TRBV12-4 with TRBJ2-7; 11 bases are a match to TRBD2. CDR3 length equals 15 residues. Trimming removed 3 bases from V and 3 bases from J; junction bases left unmatched: 4. CDR3 DNA sequence: TGTGCCAGCAGTTTCAGACTAGCGGGATTCTACGAGCAGTACTTC. It translates to CASSFRLAGFYEQYF.

The table lists this clonotype with many counts. The CDR3 DNA sequence: TGCAGTGCTAGGGGCAGCGGGGGGTTCTACGAGCAGTACTTC. It specifies CSARGSGGFYEQYF. The chain joins TRBV20-1 to TRBJ2-7; 9 nucleotides line up with TRBD2. Germline CDR1 reads DFQATT; CDR2 reads SNEGSKA (reference sequence). V shed 3 bases and J 3 bases; nucleotides not matched to a gene: 6. This CDR3 has 14 amino acids.

The chain couples TRBV20-1 to TRBJ2-3, with D perhaps matching TRBD2 (6 bases). Trimming left V 0 bases short and J 2 bases short, with 12 bases between. The germline V gene encodes CDR1 DFQATT and CDR2 SNEGSKA (reference sequence). CDR3 length equals 15 residues. The CDR3 spells CSARDLAEPTDTQYF. CDR3 coding DNA: TGCAGTGCTAGAGATTTAGCGGAGCCCACAGATACGCAGTATTTT.